The T cell receptor (beta chain) described here comes from a study of post-analysis software for immune sequencing data. About this clonotype: The antigen remains undetermined.

Study-wide findings and caveats: Five or six TRBV segments were significantly more frequent in patients than in controls. TRBV5-6, TRBV5-1 and TRBV20-1 were among these segments.

V gave up 3 bases and J gave up 5 bases; unmatched junction bases: 3. The CDR3 runs to 14 residues. CDR1 SGDLS and CDR2 YYNGEE come from the germline V gene. Researchers reported that TCR beta cDNA libraries carried unique molecular identifiers. TCRdb analysed the PCR reads with MiXCR anew, one entry per CDR3 protein. The sample holds roughly 730,000 distinct CDR3 sequences, about 27% seen once. The sequencing sample was made of blood. The J gene is TRBJ2-1, the V gene TRBV9; 9 nucleotides align to TRBD2. This TCR was sampled from a girl between 10 and 17 years old with multiple sclerosis. The CDR3 loop is CASSASGTHNEQFF. CDR3 in DNA: TGTGCCAGCAGCGCTAGCGGGACCCACAATGAGCAGTTCTTC.